A single sample gave rise to the 3 T cell receptor beta chains below, sequenced in a study of beta chain features in type 1 diabetes (dated by TCRdb to between 2017 and 2018). Preparation of the library involved the immunoSEQ multiplex PCR assay. All of the isolated RNA was reverse transcribed with the High Capacity cDNA Reverse Transcription Kit, so expressed TCRB transcripts were sequenced. TCRdb carries this immuneACCESS record with in-frame sequences only. Its versions omit some clonotypes, under half of them owing to an unresolved V gene in the studies checked, with the rest unexplained. The sample table shows approximately 400,000 clones, and approximately 16% are seen once. The ten largest clones take up more than 0.015% of the sample. The specimen was naive CD4+ T cells from blood. Read against the paper, the sample's cell subset or site label means: true naive CD4+ T cells. The receptors stem from a woman between 18 and 29 years old in good health.

This clone was observed a few times. CDR3 region: CASSMDRGVHEQFF. The CDR3 DNA sequence: TGTGCCAGCAGCATGGACAGGGGGGTACATGAGCAGTTCTTC. The chain uses TRBV5-6 and TRBJ2-1, with 10 bases matching TRBD1. Losses at the gene ends were 4 bases for V and 8 bases for J; bases not matched to a gene: 6. This CDR3 region has 14 residues. Germline V CDR1 and CDR2: SGHDT, YYEEEE.

The rearrangement joins TRBV5-1 to TRBJ2-1; 8 bases align to TRBD1. Germline CDR1 reads SGHRS; CDR2 reads YFSETQ. The CDR3 loop spans 15 amino acids. With V trimmed by 3 bases and J by 8 bases, 10 bases remained unmatched. The chain's CDR3 is CASSSGQGPTDEQFF. DNA of the CDR3: TGCGCCAGCAGCTCCGGACAGGGCCCTACGGATGAGCAGTTCTTC.

The chain joins TRBV10-3 to TRBJ2-7; 7 bases are a match to TRBD1. Germline V gene sequence: CDR1 ENHRY, CDR2 SYGVKD. V was pared by 3 bases and J by 1 base, with 6 bases of the junction left unmatched. This CDR3 comprises 15 residues. CDR3 amino acids: CAISDPGQESYEQYF. The CDR3 nucleotides are TGTGCCATCAGTGACCCCGGACAGGAATCCTACGAGCAGTACTTC.